The clone carrying this TCR beta chain was observed many times. Antigen specificity is unknown. Trimming removed 4 bases from V and 0 bases from J, with 10 bases in between. CDR3 length equals 15 residues. Germline V gene data show CDR1 as SNHLY and CDR2 as FYNNEI. This specimen belongs to a study of Graves' ophthalmopathy and Graves' hyperthyroidism. Broader study findings: The model predicted progression of ophthalmopathy with a sensitivity of 70% to 71%, and its specificity was roughly 72%. Most clonotypes expanded in thyroid above 0.001 frequency were present in blood too.

CAS ≥3, NOSPECS ≥4, moderate-to-severe activity and duration under 3 months marked donors with ophthalmopathy. The authors amplified TCR beta CDR3 regions from RNA transcripts. First-round RT-PCR relied on HTBI primers, and a second-round multiplex PCR came next. TCRdb recomputed calls from the multiplex PCR reads with MiXCR, one row per CDR3 protein. The sample holds roughly 700,000 distinct CDR3 sequences; 40% are singletons and the top ten take 35% to 55%. The source is an adult man with Graves' ophthalmopathy. The chain recombines TRBV2 with TRBJ1-5, with D possibly being TRBD1 (5 bases). The source material was peripheral blood. The CDR3 nucleotides read TGTGCCAGCAGTGTTTTCAGGGATAGCAATCAGCCCCAGCATTTT. Amino acid sequence: CASSVFRDSNQPQHF.